This T cell receptor beta chain was retrieved from a study of blood T cells in healthy people across ages. Overall study findings and caveats: Fewer expanded clones and more diversity marked long-lived versus aged donors.

Of note for this clonotype: Antigen unknown.

A second PCR, run for about 6 to 12 cycles, used a sample-barcoded 5' primer plus a J-beta primer mix. One entry per CDR3 protein, called by TCRdb with MiXCR from the 5' RACE reads. Seen here are hundreds of thousands of distinct CDR3 sequences, 45% to 60% observed once, and the top ten hold under 60%. V dropped 5 bases and J dropped 0; count of bases not matched to a gene: 3. The CDR3 runs to 15 residues. Germline-derived CDR1 and CDR2 are DFQATT and SNEGSKA (reference sequence). The rearrangement joins TRBV20-1 to TRBJ2-6; 8 nucleotides line up with TRBD1. Sequences were obtained from blood. The receptor's source is a man in his 60s in good health. The CDR3 nucleotides are TGCAGTGCTGACAGGGGACACTCTGGGGCCAACGTCCTGACTTTC. Its protein is CSADRGHSGANVLTF.